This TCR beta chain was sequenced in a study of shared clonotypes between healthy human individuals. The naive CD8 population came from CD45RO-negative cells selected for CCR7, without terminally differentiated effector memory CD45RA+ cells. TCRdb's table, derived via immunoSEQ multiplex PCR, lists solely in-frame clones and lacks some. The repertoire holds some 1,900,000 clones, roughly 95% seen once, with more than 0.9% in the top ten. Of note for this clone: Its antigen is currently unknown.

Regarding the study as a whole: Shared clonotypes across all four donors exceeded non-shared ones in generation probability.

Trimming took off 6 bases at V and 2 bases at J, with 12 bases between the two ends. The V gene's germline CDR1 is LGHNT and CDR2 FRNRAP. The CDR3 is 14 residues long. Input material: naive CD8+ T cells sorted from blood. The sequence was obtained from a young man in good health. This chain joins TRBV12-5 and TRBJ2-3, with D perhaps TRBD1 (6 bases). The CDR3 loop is CASGIWDNTDTQYF. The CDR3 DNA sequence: TGTGCTAGTGGGATATGGGACAACACAGATACGCAGTATTTT.